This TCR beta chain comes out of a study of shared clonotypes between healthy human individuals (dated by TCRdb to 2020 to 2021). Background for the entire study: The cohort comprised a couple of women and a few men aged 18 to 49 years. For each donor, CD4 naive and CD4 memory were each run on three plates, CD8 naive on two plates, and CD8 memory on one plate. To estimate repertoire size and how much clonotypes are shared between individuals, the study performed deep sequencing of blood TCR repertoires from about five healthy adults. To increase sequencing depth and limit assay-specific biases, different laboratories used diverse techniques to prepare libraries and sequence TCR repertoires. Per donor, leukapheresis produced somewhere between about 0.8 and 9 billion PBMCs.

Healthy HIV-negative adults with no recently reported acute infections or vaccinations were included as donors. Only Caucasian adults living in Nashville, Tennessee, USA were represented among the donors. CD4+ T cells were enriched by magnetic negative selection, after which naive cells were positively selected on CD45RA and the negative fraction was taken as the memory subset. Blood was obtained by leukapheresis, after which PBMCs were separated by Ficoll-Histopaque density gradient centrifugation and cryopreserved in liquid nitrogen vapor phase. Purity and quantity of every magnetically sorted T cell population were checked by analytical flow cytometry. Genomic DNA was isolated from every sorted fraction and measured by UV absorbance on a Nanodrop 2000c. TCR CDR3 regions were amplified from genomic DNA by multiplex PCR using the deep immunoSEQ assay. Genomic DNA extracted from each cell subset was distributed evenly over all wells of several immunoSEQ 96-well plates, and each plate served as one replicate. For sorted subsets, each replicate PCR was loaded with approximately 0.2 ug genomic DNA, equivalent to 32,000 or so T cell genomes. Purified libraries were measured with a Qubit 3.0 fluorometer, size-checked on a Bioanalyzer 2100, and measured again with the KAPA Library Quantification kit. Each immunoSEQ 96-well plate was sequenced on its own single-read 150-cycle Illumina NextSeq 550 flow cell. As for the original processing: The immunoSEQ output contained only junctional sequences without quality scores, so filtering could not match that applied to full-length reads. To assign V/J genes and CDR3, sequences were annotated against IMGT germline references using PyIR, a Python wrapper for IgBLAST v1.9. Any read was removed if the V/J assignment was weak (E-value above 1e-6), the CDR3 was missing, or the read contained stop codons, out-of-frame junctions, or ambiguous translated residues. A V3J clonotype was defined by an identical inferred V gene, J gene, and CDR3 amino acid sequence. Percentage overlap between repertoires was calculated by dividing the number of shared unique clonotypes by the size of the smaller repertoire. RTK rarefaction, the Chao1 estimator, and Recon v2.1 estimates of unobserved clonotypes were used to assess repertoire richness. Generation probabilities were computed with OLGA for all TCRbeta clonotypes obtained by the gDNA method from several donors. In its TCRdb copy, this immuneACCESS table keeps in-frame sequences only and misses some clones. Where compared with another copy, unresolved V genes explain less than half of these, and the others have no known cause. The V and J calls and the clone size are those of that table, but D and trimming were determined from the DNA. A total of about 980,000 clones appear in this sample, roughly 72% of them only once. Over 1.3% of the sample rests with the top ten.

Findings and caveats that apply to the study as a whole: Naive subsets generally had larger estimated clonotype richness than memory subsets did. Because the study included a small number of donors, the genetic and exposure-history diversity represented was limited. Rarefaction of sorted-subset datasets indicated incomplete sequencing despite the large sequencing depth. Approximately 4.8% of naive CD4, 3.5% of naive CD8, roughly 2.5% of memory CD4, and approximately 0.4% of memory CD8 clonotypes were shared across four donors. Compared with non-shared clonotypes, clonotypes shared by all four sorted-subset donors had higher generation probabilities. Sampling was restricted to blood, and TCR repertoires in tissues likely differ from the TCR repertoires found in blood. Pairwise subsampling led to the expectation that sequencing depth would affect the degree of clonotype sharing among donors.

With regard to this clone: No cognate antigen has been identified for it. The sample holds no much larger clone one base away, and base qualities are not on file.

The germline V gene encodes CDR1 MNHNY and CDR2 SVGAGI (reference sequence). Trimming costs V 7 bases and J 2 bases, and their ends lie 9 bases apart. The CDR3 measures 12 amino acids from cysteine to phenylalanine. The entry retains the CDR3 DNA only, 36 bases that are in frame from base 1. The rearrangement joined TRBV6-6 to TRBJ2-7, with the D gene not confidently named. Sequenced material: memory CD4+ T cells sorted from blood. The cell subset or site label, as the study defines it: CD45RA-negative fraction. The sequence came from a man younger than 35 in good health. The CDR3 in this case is CASKTKAYEQYF. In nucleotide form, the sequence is TGTGCCAGCAAGACAAAAGCCTACGAGCAGTACTTC.